What follows are 2 T cell receptor beta chains derived from one specimen sequenced in a study of molecular identifiers for immune sequencing clone quantification. One entry per CDR3 protein results from TCRdb running MiXCR on the PCR reads. The table shows 400,000 to 600,000 distinct CDR3 sequences, with around 21% occurring only once. The source material was naive CD8+ T cells from blood, with Jurkat cell RNA spiked in. Subset of the sample: FACS-sorted CD8+CD4-CCR7+CD45RA+ naive T cells. The receptors shown here come from a human donor in good health. Some libraries in this study had Jurkat cell RNA spiked in.

The chain has TRBV20-1 and TRBJ2-7; D gene ambiguous. Trimming took off 0 bases at V and 2 bases at J, with 8 bases between the two ends. Germline V gives CDR1 DFQATT, CDR2 SNEGSKA (reference sequence). The length of the CDR3 is 13 residues. The CDR3 loop reads CSARDLGTYEQYF. The CDR3 DNA sequence: TGCAGTGCTAGAGACCTGGGAACCTACGAGCAGTACTTC.

The V call is TRBV4-3, the J call TRBJ2-7; 11 nucleotides agree with TRBD1. Germline values: CDR1 LGHNA, CDR2 YSLEER. The CDR3 is 15 amino acids. Germline trimming cut 3 bases from V and 5 bases from J; bases unmatched to any gene: 6. The DNA of the CDR3 is TGCGCCAGCAGCCACGGGACAGGGGGGTACGACGAGCAGTACTTC. It encodes CASSHGTGGYDEQYF.